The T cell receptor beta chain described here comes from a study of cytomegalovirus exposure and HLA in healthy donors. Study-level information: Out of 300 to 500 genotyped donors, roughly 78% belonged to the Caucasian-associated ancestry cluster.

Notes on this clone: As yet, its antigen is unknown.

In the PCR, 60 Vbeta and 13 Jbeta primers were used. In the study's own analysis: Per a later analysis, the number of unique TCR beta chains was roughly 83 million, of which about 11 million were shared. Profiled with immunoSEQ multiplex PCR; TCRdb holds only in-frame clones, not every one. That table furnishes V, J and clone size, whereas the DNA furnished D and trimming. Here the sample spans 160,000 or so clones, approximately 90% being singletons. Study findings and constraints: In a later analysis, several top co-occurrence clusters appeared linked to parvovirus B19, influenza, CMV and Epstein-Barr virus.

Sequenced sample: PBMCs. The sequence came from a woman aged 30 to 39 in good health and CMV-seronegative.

In DNA, the CDR3 is TGCGCCAGCAGCCAAGATGCCGTCAGGAGGGACGAGCAGTACTTC. It translates to CASSQDAVRRDEQYF. V gene TRBV4-3 combines with J gene TRBJ2-5, with D perhaps matching TRBD2 (6 bases). The J call may be mistaken, given a closer DNA end match to TRBJ2-7. The CDR3 runs 15 residues. Per the germline V gene, CDR1 is LGHNA and CDR2 is YSLEER.